This passage covers 10 T cell receptor beta chains from one sample sequenced in a study of T cells in women clearing cervical HPV infection. Produced via immunoSEQ multiplex PCR; TCRdb's table is partial and in-frame only. The sample holds about 40,000 clones. The source material was blood buffy coat. The receptors here all came from a woman between 18 and 75 years old with a cervical HPV16 infection that either progressed to CIN3+ or cleared (not recorded which).

As regards this clone: Read data end 3 residues before the CDR3 end; the end is taken from the germline J gene. V usage is TRBV7-6 and J usage is TRBJ2-1; 15 bases fit TRBD2. The CDR3 runs 16 residues. Germline loops: CDR1 SGHVS, CDR2 FNYEAQ. J gave up 4 bases and V 8 bases, and 6 bases lay outside the gene matches. The CDR3 spells CASGGLAGGPYNEQFF. The sequenced CDR3 bases are TGTGCCAGCGGGGGACTAGCGGGAGGCCCGTACAATGAG.

With regard to this clone: The sequenced fragment ends 3 residues before the CDR3 boundary, so the rest is inferred from the germline J gene. This chain connects TRBV2 to TRBJ1-5; D is undetermined. From germline, CDR1 is SNHLY and CDR2 FYNNEI. The germline V and J ends were trimmed by 6 bases and 0 bases, with 9 bases remaining between them. This CDR3 region has 14 residues. The CDR3 spells CASRGSNSNQPQHF. CDR3 DNA (partial): TGTGCCAGCAGGGGCAGCAATAGCAATCAGCCC.

For this clone: The read stops 3 residues short of the end of the CDR3; the missing end is completed from the germline J gene. The chain is built from TRBV19 and TRBJ1-2; no firm D call. CDR3 length: 14 residues. Germline assignment: CDR1 LNHDA and CDR2 SQIVND (reference sequence). The sequenced part of the CDR3 DNA is TGTGCCAGTAGTATTGCTAGTAGTTACAATGAC. Translated, it gives CASSIASSYND. The whole CDR3 sequence reads CASSIASSYNDYTF. The entire variable domain, with the rest obtained from reference TRBV19 and TRBJ1-2, is as follows: DGGITQSPKYLFRKEGQNVTLSCEQNLNHDAMYWYRQDPGQGLRLIYYSQIVNDFQKGDIAEGYSVSREKKESFPLTVTSAQKNPTAFYLCASSIASSYNDYTFGSGTRLTVV.

A word on this clone: Read coverage stops 3 residues before the CDR3 terminus; the germline J gene supplies the remainder. This rearrangement joins TRBV7-2 to TRBJ1-4, with TRBD1 identical over 10 bases. The CDR3 consists of 15 residues. CDR1 and CDR2 (germline): SGHTA, FQGNSA. The covered CDR3 bases are TGTGCCAGCAGCCCTACGGGACAGGGGTTTTCACCA. As protein: CASSPTGQGFSP. The full-length CDR3 reads as CASSPTGQGFSPLFF.

With regard to this clone: Sequencing ends 3 residues short of the CDR3 end; the germline J gene provides the rest. The V gene is TRBV10-3, the J gene TRBJ1-1, with D uncertain. Per germline, CDR1 ENHRY and CDR2 SYGVKD. The CDR3 loop spans 12 amino acids. The V end was cut by 5 bases, the J end by 2 bases, with 6 bases between. The CDR3 loop reads CAISNINTEAFF. The part of the CDR3 DNA that was read is TGTGCCATCAGTAACATAAACACTGAA.

Of note for this clone: The CDR3 end is not reached by the read, which stops 3 residues before it; the germline J gene fills it in. The chain links TRBV30 to TRBJ2-2; 7 bases line up with TRBD1. In germline, CDR1 is GTSNPN, CDR2 SVGIG (reference sequence). This CDR3 is 16 amino acids long. The DNA read from the CDR3 is TGTGCCTGGACTCCGGGACAGAGTACAACTAATGAAAAG. Protein sequence: CAWTPGQSTTNEK. The full CDR3 reads CAWTPGQSTTNEKLFF.

Comments on this clone: Coverage ceases 3 residues before the CDR3 finishes, and the germline J gene fills in the end. The chain is built from TRBV5-5 and TRBJ2-5; tentatively, D is TRBD1 (6 bases). The V gene's germline CDR1 is SGHKS and CDR2 YYEKEE (reference sequence). The CDR3 length is 14 residues. V was trimmed by 4 bases and J by 5 bases, leaving 15 bases between them. CDR3 protein: CASSIPAGEETQYF. CDR3 DNA, as far as it was read: TGTGCCAGCAGCATCCCCGCAGGGGAGGAGACC.

Concerning this clone: The CDR3 end falls 3 residues outside the read, so it is completed with the germline J gene. The gene calls are TRBV5-1 and TRBJ1-4; 8 bases align to TRBD1. CDR3 size: 15 residues. The V and J ends lost 5 bases and 8 bases, in that order; junction bases with no gene match: 11. Germline V CDR1 and CDR2: SGHRS, YFSETQ. CDR3 DNA, as far as it was read: TGCGCCAGCAGGCGGACAGGGCAATCCCAAGAAAAA. Translated, it gives CASRRTGQSQEK. The CDR3 reads in full as CASRRTGQSQEKLFF.

In the case of this clone: Sequencing ends 3 residues short of the CDR3 end; the germline J gene provides the rest. The gene calls are TRBV5-1 and TRBJ2-3, with 11 bases aligning to TRBD2. Germline CDR1 SGHRS, CDR2 YFSETQ. V shed 0 bases, J shed 2 bases, and the junction held 11 bases outside the gene matches. The CDR3 has 19 amino acids. The chain's CDR3 is CASSLVGLAGGLHTDTQYF. The part of the CDR3 DNA that was read is TGCGCCAGCAGCTTGGTAGGCCTAGCGGGGGGCCTCCACACAGATACG.

Worth noting for this clone: The read is 3 residues too short to cover the CDR3 end, so that end is filled in from the germline J gene. This chain joins TRBV6-1 and TRBJ2-3; a possible D gene is TRBD1 (6 bases). V was shortened by 4 bases and J by 5 bases, with 7 bases between the two germline ends. Germline-derived CDR1 and CDR2 are MNHNS and SASEGT. The CDR3 length is 12 residues. The covered CDR3 bases are TGTGCCAGCAGTGGCAGGGGAGATACG. Amino acids: CASSGRGDT. The CDR3 in full is CASSGRGDTQYF.